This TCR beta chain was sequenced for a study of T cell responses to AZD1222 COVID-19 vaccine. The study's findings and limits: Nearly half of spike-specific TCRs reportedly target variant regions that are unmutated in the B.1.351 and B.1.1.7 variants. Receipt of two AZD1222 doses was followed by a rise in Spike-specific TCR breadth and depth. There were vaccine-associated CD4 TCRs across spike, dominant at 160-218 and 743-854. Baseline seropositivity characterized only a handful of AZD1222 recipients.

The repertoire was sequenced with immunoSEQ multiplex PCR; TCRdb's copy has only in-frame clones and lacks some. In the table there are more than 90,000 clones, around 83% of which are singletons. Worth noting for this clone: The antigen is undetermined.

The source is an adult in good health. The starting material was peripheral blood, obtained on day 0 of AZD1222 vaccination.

The CDR3 DNA reads as TGTGCCAGCCACGGGGGTGCTTCGGGGAGCTCCTACAATGAGCAGTTCTTC. It encodes CASHGGASGSSYNEQFF. V is TRBV5-4 and J is TRBJ2-1, with D maybe TRBD2 (6 bases). The CDR3 totals 17 residues. The V end lost 7 bases, the J end lost 0 bases, and 20 bases lay between the germline ends. From germline, CDR1 is SGHNT and CDR2 YYREEE (reference sequence).